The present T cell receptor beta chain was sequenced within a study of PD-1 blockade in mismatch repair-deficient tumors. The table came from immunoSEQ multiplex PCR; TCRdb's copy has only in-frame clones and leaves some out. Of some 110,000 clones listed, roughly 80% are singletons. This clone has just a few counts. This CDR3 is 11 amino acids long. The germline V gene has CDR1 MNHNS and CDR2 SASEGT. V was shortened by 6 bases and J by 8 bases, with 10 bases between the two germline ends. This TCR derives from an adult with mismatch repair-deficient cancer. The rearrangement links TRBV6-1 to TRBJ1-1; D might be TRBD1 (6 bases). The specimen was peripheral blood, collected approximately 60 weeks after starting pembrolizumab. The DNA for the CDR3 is TGTGCCAGCAGATTAACAGGGGAAGCTTTCTTT. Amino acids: CASRLTGEAFF.